This T cell receptor beta chain stems from a study of OX40 agonist ivuxolimab in advanced cancers. Study-wide context: Every patient in dose escalation had hepatocellular carcinoma, melanoma, renal cell or head and neck cancer. Prior anti-PD-1, anti-PD-L1 or anti-CTLA-4 therapy did not bar entry, and 30% to 40% had some.

V dropped 1 base and J dropped 9 bases, with 13 bases sitting between them. Germline V gene sequence: CDR1 SGHTA, CDR2 FQGNSA. The CDR3 consists of 14 residues. Assay used: immunoSEQ multiplex PCR; TCRdb lists only in-frame clones, some missing. The profile shows about 55,000 clones, approximately 83% of them singletons. This sample comprised CD4+ or CD8+ T cells sorted from blood, obtained in a trial of the OX40 agonist ivuxolimab. The chain combines TRBV7-2 with TRBJ2-1; D possibly corresponds to TRBD1 (6 bases). The clonotype was recovered from an adult with an advanced solid tumor such as melanoma, head and neck, liver or kidney cancer. The CDR3 protein is CASSLGGRWGEQFF. DNA for the CDR3: TGTGCCAGCAGCTTAGGGGGGCGATGGGGTGAGCAGTTCTTC.